A selection of T cell receptor beta chains follows, all from one sample in a study of shared clonotypes between healthy human individuals. Sequencing used immunoSEQ multiplex PCR; TCRdb keeps in-frame clones, though not all of them. This sample has under 2.5 million clones, with roughly 90% found just once. Sequencing used naive CD4+ T cells from PBMCs. The source is a man younger than 35 in good health. Some clones in this sample may be carry-over from other donors' samples. Both conserved end residues are trimmed from each CDR3. The D gene is left open where the match is weak.

V	J	D	CDR3
TRBV7-3	TRBJ2-1	TRBD2	ASSLTSVGRENEQF
TRBV11-2	TRBJ2-3	TRBD1	ASSPKGQSTDTQY
TRBV5-1	TRBJ2-1	TRBD1	ASSQQQGEYNEQF
TRBV27	TRBJ2-7	TRBD2	ASSIGLGRETYEQY
TRBV27	TRBJ1-5	-	ASSFIGQPQH
TRBV5-1	TRBJ1-2	-	ASSLEIPGGYT
TRBV7-2	TRBJ1-2	TRBD1	ASSPNRDRVGGYT
TRBV5-5	TRBJ1-1	TRBD1	ASSPQGGWNTEAF
TRBV2	TRBJ1-6	TRBD1	ASSEARTGSLNSPLH
TRBV6-5	TRBJ2-1	-	ASSYSRVSSYNEQF
TRBV19	TRBJ2-6	-	ASTYGTGSGANVLT
TRBV28	TRBJ1-5	-	ASNNWGVRIKYQPQH